The source of this T cell receptor (beta chain) is a study of T cells in Graves' hyperthyroidism and ophthalmopathy (dated by TCRdb to about 2019). For the study in its entirety: Peripheral blood was collected at initial diagnosis, before any treatment. TCR V-J signatures able to tell the groups apart were searched for in a discovery cohort of some 100 patients, of whom about 40 had Graves' ophthalmopathy and 55 to 65 had stable Graves' hyperthyroidism. Prospective prediction of ophthalmopathy was tested in an independent validation cohort consisting of roughly 20 hyperthyroidism patients and approximately 16 patients who later progressed to ophthalmopathy. The 85 to 100 discovery patients were randomly split 7:3 into training and test sets. Thyroid tissue and blood T-cell repertoires from several Graves' hyperthyroidism patients were also compared in the study. Following sampling, methimazole starting at 30 mg daily was given to hyperthyroidism patients, and high-dose intravenous methylprednisolone was given to ophthalmopathy patients. The paper reports TCR Vbeta CDR3 sequencing of approximately 140 peripheral blood samples: approximately 43 ophthalmopathy, under 80 hyperthyroidism and 17 progressor patients.

Points the paper makes about the study in general: Sample size was not statistically predetermined, and blinding of investigators to group allocation was not performed. Most expanded thyroid clonotypes (frequency above 0.001) were also detected in blood, suggesting blood repertoires may reflect thyroid immune responses. Ophthalmopathy was separated from stable hyperthyroidism by a 13 V-J signature model, with 87.88% sensitivity and 81% to 82% specificity obtained in cross-validation and 80%/75% obtained in testing. During validation, the model predicted progression to ophthalmopathy a median of roughly 7.1 months ahead of onset, with around 65% sensitivity and under 85% specificity.

TCR beta CDR3 regions were amplified from RNA transcripts. For the first round of RT-PCR on the TCR CDR3, the HTBI primer set was used together with the Qiagen OneStep RT-PCR kit. Libraries were constructed in a second round of multiplex PCR, after which size selection and purification were performed. Paired-end sequencing of the libraries was performed with 100 bp reads on an Illumina HiSeq2000. The authors' analysis ran thus. SOAPnuke was used to process the raw data, with reads discarded if the reads contained adapters or uncalled bases, had a mean Phred below 15, or lacked an exact constant-primer or identifier match. COPE v1.2.5 was used to merge the high-quality paired reads, and each unique nucleotide sequence was defined as a clonotype. Clonotypes were aligned to IMGT TRBV, TRBD and TRBJ reference segments using MiTCR v1.1. The analysis included only V-J combinations with a frequency above 0.0001, which together covered more than 98% of the repertoires. The TCS score was defined as the ratio of F50 (clonal expansion) to E x V (chaos), calculated using BLOSUM62-based TCRdist between CDR3 peptides within each V-J. Welch's t-statistics and random forest reduced around 520 V-J features to 13, which were used in a naive Bayes classifier (R e1071). TCRdb handled the public reads itself, with Q25 trimming in fastp and clone calling in MiXCR, and kept productive beta chains. Every distinct CDR3 protein forms one entry, paired with its most common genes and DNA. Clone size and V and J calls follow TCRdb, not the original study. This sample has approximately 640,000 distinct CDR3 sequences in its table, and roughly 16% of those were observed once. Over 3.5% of the sample is taken by the ten largest.

This clonotype was picked up many times. Its antigen remains unidentified. Base-call qualities are not available, and no considerably larger clone is one nucleotide away. V and J lose 5 bases and 5 bases, and a span of 13 bases separates them. The germline V gene yields MDHEN for CDR1 and SYDVKM for CDR2. Measured from the cysteine to the phenylalanine, the CDR3 is 14 residues long. Of the read, only the CDR3 DNA is kept; its 42 bases are in frame from base 1. Stable Graves' hyperthyroidism was defined as no progression to ophthalmopathy during 18 months of follow-up. The hyperthyroidism patients were between 18 and 65 years old and newly diagnosed, with a disease duration of less than 2 months. Exclusion was applied to patients with uncontrolled infections, other autoimmune diseases, pregnancy or lactation. Diagnoses were based on clinical symptoms, serum thyroxine and TRAb, thyroid ultrasound and orbital computed tomography. Ficoll-Paque density gradient centrifugation was used to isolate PBMCs from around 10 ml of fresh peripheral blood. Trizol reagent was used to extract total RNA, and RNA quality was then checked on an Agilent 2100 Bioanalyzer.

Input material: blood. The rearrangement joined TRBV28 to TRBJ1-5; no D gene can be assigned with confidence. This receptor was obtained from a woman in her twenties or thirties with Graves' hyperthyroidism. The DNA reads TGTGCCAGCAGTATCAAGGTAGGGTATCAGCCCCAGCATTTT. It specifies CASSIKVGYQPQHF.